Detailed here is one T cell receptor (beta chain). What it binds is unknown. This sample is part of a study of shared clonotypes between healthy human individuals. Study-wide results and caveats: The study drew on few donors, limiting represented genetic and exposure-history diversity. Across subsets, estimated richness was generally greater for naive than for memory populations. A few donors showed sharing of around 5.3% of naive CD4 clonotypes.

Method: immunoSEQ multiplex PCR; TCRdb's copy keeps in-frame clones and lacks some. Of about 2.3 million clones detected, around 92% appear once; the ten largest clones hold around 0.38%. This CDR3 spans 13 amino acids. Germline CDR1 and CDR2: SGHVS and FNYEAQ. The V end lost 5 bases, the J end lost 3 bases, and 7 bases lay between the germline ends. Donors included only healthy HIV-negative adults lacking recent acute infections or vaccinations. The clonotype originates from a man between 18 and 29 years old in good health. Some clones in this sample may be carry-over from other donors' samples. V usage is TRBV7-6 and J usage is TRBJ2-2; no clear D gene. The sample was naive CD4+ T cells from PBMCs. Subset of the sample: CD45RA+ positively selected. The CDR3 sequence is CASSLGYTGELFF. The CDR3 region has the DNA TGTGCCAGCAGCCTCGGATACACCGGGGAGCTGTTTTTT.